Listed below are T cell receptor beta chains from one sample, sequenced in a study of liver allograft versus peripheral blood T cells. A single record per CDR3 protein comes from TCRdb applying MiXCR to the reads. The table has some 14,000 distinct CDR3 sequences, about 19% seen once. These receptors all come from a human patient who had a liver transplant. Some of the T cells may derive from the graft donor. Both conserved end residues are part of each CDR3. A D gene is named only where the DNA matches it firmly. The size entry is marked missing in some rows and otherwise reads once, few, many or a size class.

cdr3_length: 16; d_call: TRBD1; j_call: TRBJ1-1; clone_size: few; v_call: TRBV19; cdr3_nt: TGTGCCAGTAGTAGAACACAGGGGTCTCGGTACACTGAAGCTTTCTTT; cdr3_aa: CASSRTQGSRYTEAFF
cdr3_length: 14; d_call: NA; j_call: TRBJ1-5; clone_size: few; v_call: TRBV20-1; cdr3_nt: TGCAGTGCTAGATCGGACAGCTTCAATCAGCCCCAGCATTTT; cdr3_aa: CSARSDSFNQPQHF
cdr3_length: 15; d_call: TRBD2; j_call: TRBJ2-1; clone_size: NA; v_call: TRBV12-5; cdr3_nt: TGTGCTAGTGGTTTGGCCCTCGGACTAGCCCTTGAGCAGTTCTTC; cdr3_aa: CASGLALGLALEQFF
cdr3_length: 16; d_call: NA; j_call: TRBJ1-6; clone_size: medium-sized; v_call: TRBV6-5; cdr3_nt: TGTGCCAGCAGTTACCGGTCGACATCGGGCAATTCACCCCTCCACTTT; cdr3_aa: CASSYRSTSGNSPLHF
cdr3_length: 13; d_call: NA; j_call: TRBJ1-5; clone_size: NA; v_call: TRBV30; cdr3_nt: TGTGCCTGGAGCCTCGCAGGCAATCAGCCCCAGCATTTT; cdr3_aa: CAWSLAGNQPQHF
cdr3_length: 15; d_call: TRBD1; j_call: TRBJ1-1; clone_size: medium-sized; v_call: TRBV10-3; cdr3_nt: TGTGCCATCAGTGATTGGACAGGGGAGGACTATGAAGCTTTCTTT; cdr3_aa: CAISDWTGEDYEAFF
cdr3_length: 18; d_call: TRBD2; j_call: TRBJ2-1; clone_size: many; v_call: TRBV6-2/TRBV6-3; cdr3_nt: TGTGCCAGCAGTTACCCGTCATATCTAGCGGGAACCTACAATGAGCAGTTCTTC; cdr3_aa: CASSYPSYLAGTYNEQFF
cdr3_length: 13; d_call: NA; j_call: TRBJ2-1; clone_size: few; v_call: TRBV20-1; cdr3_nt: TGCAGTGCCGGACGGAGGGGGGGAAATGAGCAGTTCTTC; cdr3_aa: CSAGRRGGNEQFF
cdr3_length: 14; d_call: NA; j_call: TRBJ1-2; clone_size: NA; v_call: TRBV5-4; cdr3_nt: TGTGCCAGCAGCTTGGTTGGGGGAAGGTATGGCTACACCTTC; cdr3_aa: CASSLVGGRYGYTF
cdr3_length: 15; d_call: NA; j_call: TRBJ2-1; clone_size: medium-sized; v_call: TRBV7-2; cdr3_nt: TGTGCCAGCAGCTTAGGACCGATCCCACGGAATGAGCAGTTCTTC; cdr3_aa: CASSLGPIPRNEQFF
cdr3_length: 12; d_call: NA; j_call: TRBJ1-2; clone_size: NA; v_call: TRBV20-1; cdr3_nt: TGCAGTGCTATAGATGCTAACTATGGCTACACCTTC; cdr3_aa: CSAIDANYGYTF
cdr3_length: 17; d_call: TRBD1; j_call: TRBJ1-6; clone_size: many; v_call: TRBV6-5; cdr3_nt: TGTGCCAGCAGTAAAGGAAACAGGGGGTGGGTTGATTCACCCCTCCACTTT; cdr3_aa: CASSKGNRGWVDSPLHF
cdr3_length: 15; d_call: NA; j_call: TRBJ1-5; clone_size: NA; v_call: TRBV7-2; cdr3_nt: TGTGCCAGCAGCTCTACAGGGTTAAACAATCAGCCCCAGCATTTT; cdr3_aa: CASSSTGLNNQPQHF
cdr3_length: 15; d_call: NA; j_call: TRBJ1-1; clone_size: NA; v_call: TRBV7-9; cdr3_nt: TGTGCCAGCAGCTTAGCGCGGGGCCTGAACACTGAAGCTTTCTTT; cdr3_aa: CASSLARGLNTEAFF
cdr3_length: 17; d_call: TRBD1; j_call: TRBJ1-6; clone_size: few; v_call: TRBV3-1; cdr3_nt: TGTGCCAGCAGCCAAAGCCCGGGACAGGGAGGAAGTTCACCCCTCCACTTT; cdr3_aa: CASSQSPGQGGSSPLHF
cdr3_length: 13; d_call: NA; j_call: TRBJ2-7; clone_size: NA; v_call: TRBV7-3; cdr3_nt: TGTGCCAGCAGCATGGACATTACCTACGAGCAGTACTTC; cdr3_aa: CASSMDITYEQYF
cdr3_length: 15; d_call: TRBD1; j_call: TRBJ1-1; clone_size: many; v_call: TRBV15; cdr3_nt: TGTGCCACCAGCCCTCCGACAGGGTGGAACACTGAAGCTTTCTTT; cdr3_aa: CATSPPTGWNTEAFF
cdr3_length: 15; d_call: NA; j_call: TRBJ1-1; clone_size: few; v_call: TRBV30; cdr3_nt: TGTGCATATGATAGCGGGGCCAGGGTGAACACTGAAGCTTTCTTT; cdr3_aa: CAYDSGARVNTEAFF
cdr3_length: 12; d_call: TRBD1; j_call: TRBJ2-3; clone_size: few; v_call: TRBV20-1; cdr3_nt: TGCAGTGCTAAGGACAGGGGACGGACGCAGTATTTT; cdr3_aa: CSAKDRGRTQYF
cdr3_length: 12; d_call: TRBD1; j_call: TRBJ1-4; clone_size: NA; v_call: TRBV28; cdr3_nt: TGTGCCAGTAGACAGGGTACGGAAAAACTGTTTTTT; cdr3_aa: CASRQGTEKLFF
cdr3_length: 12; d_call: NA; j_call: TRBJ2-5; clone_size: medium-sized; v_call: TRBV29-1; cdr3_nt: TGCAGCGGGTCACAGGGTCTCGAGACCCAGTACTTC; cdr3_aa: CSGSQGLETQYF
cdr3_length: 16; d_call: NA; j_call: TRBJ2-1; clone_size: NA; v_call: TRBV13; cdr3_nt: TGTGCCAGCAGCTTAGCAGGACGGAGCTCCTACAATGAGCAGTTCTTC; cdr3_aa: CASSLAGRSSYNEQFF
cdr3_length: 10; d_call: NA; j_call: TRBJ2-7; clone_size: NA; v_call: TRBV20-1; cdr3_nt: TGCAGTGGACAGCACTACGAGCAGTACTTC; cdr3_aa: CSGQHYEQYF
cdr3_length: 14; d_call: NA; j_call: TRBJ1-6; clone_size: many; v_call: TRBV12-3/TRBV12-4; cdr3_nt: TGTGCCAGCAGGTCCGGGACGGATAATTCACCCCTCCACTTT; cdr3_aa: CASRSGTDNSPLHF
cdr3_length: 15; d_call: TRBD1; j_call: TRBJ1-1; clone_size: NA; v_call: TRBV27; cdr3_nt: TGTGCCAGCAGTTCCAGGACAGGGGGTAGGGGTGAAGCTTTCTTT; cdr3_aa: CASSSRTGGRGEAFF
cdr3_length: 14; d_call: NA; j_call: TRBJ1-2; clone_size: few; v_call: TRBV6-5; cdr3_nt: TGTGCCAGCAGTCCCCTGACAGGCCACTATGGCTACACCTTC; cdr3_aa: CASSPLTGHYGYTF
cdr3_length: 14; d_call: NA; j_call: TRBJ2-2; clone_size: many; v_call: TRBV19; cdr3_nt: TGTGCCAGTAGTATAGTTGGGGGCACCGGGGAGCTGTTTTTT; cdr3_aa: CASSIVGGTGELFF
cdr3_length: 11; d_call: NA; j_call: TRBJ1-1; clone_size: NA; v_call: TRBV20-1; cdr3_nt: TGCAGTGCTAGAGTTGGCTATGAAGCTTTCTTT; cdr3_aa: CSARVGYEAFF
cdr3_length: 15; d_call: TRBD1; j_call: TRBJ1-4; clone_size: few; v_call: TRBV27; cdr3_nt: TGTGCCAGCAGTCCAAAGGGACAGGGATATGAAAAACTGTTTTTT; cdr3_aa: CASSPKGQGYEKLFF
cdr3_length: 16; d_call: NA; j_call: TRBJ1-1; clone_size: NA; v_call: TRBV28; cdr3_nt: TGTGCCAGCAGCTCCCGAGTGTTAAACCTGCGCACTGAAGCTTTCTTT; cdr3_aa: CASSSRVLNLRTEAFF
cdr3_length: 15; d_call: NA; j_call: TRBJ1-1; clone_size: medium-sized; v_call: TRBV24-1; cdr3_nt: TGTGCCACCAGTGACCAGGGAAAGGGGAACACTGAAGCTTTCTTT; cdr3_aa: CATSDQGKGNTEAFF
cdr3_length: 15; d_call: NA; j_call: TRBJ2-5; clone_size: few; v_call: TRBV7-9; cdr3_nt: TGTGCCAGCAGCACCCAGGGACAACCCCAAGAGACCCAGTACTTC; cdr3_aa: CASSTQGQPQETQYF
cdr3_length: 18; d_call: TRBD1; j_call: TRBJ1-6; clone_size: medium-sized; v_call: TRBV13; cdr3_nt: TGTGCCAGCAGCTTAAGGGACAGGATGATGTTTGGTAATTCACCCCTCCACTTT; cdr3_aa: CASSLRDRMMFGNSPLHF
cdr3_length: 12; d_call: NA; j_call: TRBJ2-5; clone_size: NA; v_call: TRBV12-3/TRBV12-4; cdr3_nt: TGTGCCAGCAGACCCCGGGGGGAGACCCAGTACTTC; cdr3_aa: CASRPRGETQYF
cdr3_length: 18; d_call: TRBD1; j_call: TRBJ2-5; clone_size: few; v_call: TRBV28; cdr3_nt: TGTGCCAGCACCCCCCCTGTGGCGGGACAGGGCATCCAAGAGACCCAGTACTTC; cdr3_aa: CASTPPVAGQGIQETQYF
cdr3_length: 17; d_call: NA; j_call: TRBJ2-7; clone_size: few; v_call: TRBV28; cdr3_nt: TGTGCCAGCAGTGACCTCAAGCGCGTCCTTCGGGGTGACGAGCAGTACTTC; cdr3_aa: CASSDLKRVLRGDEQYF
cdr3_length: 14; d_call: NA; j_call: TRBJ1-3; clone_size: many; v_call: TRBV6-1; cdr3_nt: TGTGCCAGCAGTGCCGAACCCAGTGGAAACACCATATATTTT; cdr3_aa: CASSAEPSGNTIYF
cdr3_length: 16; d_call: TRBD1; j_call: TRBJ2-2; clone_size: NA; v_call: TRBV20-1; cdr3_nt: TGCAGTGCTAACCATCCACTACAGGGGTGGAACGGGGAGCTGTTTTTT; cdr3_aa: CSANHPLQGWNGELFF
cdr3_length: 14; d_call: NA; j_call: TRBJ2-7; clone_size: few; v_call: TRBV7-9; cdr3_nt: TGTGCCAGCAGCTCCTGGACGGCCACCTACGAGCAGTACTTC; cdr3_aa: CASSSWTATYEQYF
cdr3_length: 12; d_call: NA; j_call: TRBJ2-1; clone_size: NA; v_call: TRBV20-1; cdr3_nt: TGCAGTGCTGGACCTTGGTCCCCTGAGCAGTTCTTC; cdr3_aa: CSAGPWSPEQFF
cdr3_length: 15; d_call: NA; j_call: TRBJ2-1; clone_size: NA; v_call: TRBV5-4; cdr3_nt: TGTGCCAGCAGCTTAAGCCAGAGCTCCTACAATGAGCAGTTCTTC; cdr3_aa: CASSLSQSSYNEQFF
cdr3_length: 12; d_call: NA; j_call: TRBJ2-3; clone_size: medium-sized; v_call: TRBV7-2; cdr3_nt: TGTGCCAGCAGTCCCCGCGGCGGTACGCAGTATTTT; cdr3_aa: CASSPRGGTQYF
cdr3_length: 14; d_call: NA; j_call: TRBJ1-1; clone_size: medium-sized; v_call: TRBV10-3; cdr3_nt: TGTGCCATCAGTGAGGGGACGGTGAACACTGAAGCTTTCTTT; cdr3_aa: CAISEGTVNTEAFF
cdr3_length: 16; d_call: NA; j_call: TRBJ2-1; clone_size: many; v_call: TRBV7-2; cdr3_nt: TGTGCCAGCAGCTTAGGGGCAGGGGCATTAGGGGTCCAAGGGTTCTTC; cdr3_aa: CASSLGAGALGVQGFF
cdr3_length: 14; d_call: TRBD1; j_call: TRBJ2-3; clone_size: NA; v_call: TRBV3-1; cdr3_nt: TGTGCCAGCAGCCAAGCTGACAGTCAGGGGGCGCAGTATTTT; cdr3_aa: CASSQADSQGAQYF
cdr3_length: 16; d_call: TRBD1; j_call: TRBJ1-2; clone_size: medium-sized; v_call: TRBV19; cdr3_nt: TGTGCCAGTGCCCCCGGAGGAGGACAGGGGAACTATGGCTACACCTTC; cdr3_aa: CASAPGGGQGNYGYTF
cdr3_length: 15; d_call: NA; j_call: TRBJ1-2; clone_size: medium-sized; v_call: TRBV6-1; cdr3_nt: TGTGCCACCCTGGGGGGGTCTACGTTGAGCTATGGCTACACCTTC; cdr3_aa: CATLGGSTLSYGYTF
cdr3_length: 12; d_call: NA; j_call: TRBJ2-3; clone_size: medium-sized; v_call: TRBV29-1; cdr3_nt: TGCAGCGTTGCCCCAGGGGCAGATACGCAGTATTTT; cdr3_aa: CSVAPGADTQYF
cdr3_length: 14; d_call: TRBD2; j_call: TRBJ2-3; clone_size: few; v_call: TRBV30; cdr3_nt: TGTGCTTGGAAGGCGGGAGGGCTGCCAGATACGCAGTATTTT; cdr3_aa: CAWKAGGLPDTQYF
cdr3_length: 18; d_call: TRBD2; j_call: TRBJ2-3; clone_size: NA; v_call: TRBV7-2; cdr3_nt: TGTGCCAGCAGCCCTAGGACTAGCGGGGGGCCAGTCACAGATACGCAGTATTTT; cdr3_aa: CASSPRTSGGPVTDTQYF
cdr3_length: 14; d_call: NA; j_call: TRBJ2-3; clone_size: NA; v_call: TRBV30; cdr3_nt: TGTGCCTGGAGTATGAGCAGGGGGGCAGATACGCAGTATTTT; cdr3_aa: CAWSMSRGADTQYF